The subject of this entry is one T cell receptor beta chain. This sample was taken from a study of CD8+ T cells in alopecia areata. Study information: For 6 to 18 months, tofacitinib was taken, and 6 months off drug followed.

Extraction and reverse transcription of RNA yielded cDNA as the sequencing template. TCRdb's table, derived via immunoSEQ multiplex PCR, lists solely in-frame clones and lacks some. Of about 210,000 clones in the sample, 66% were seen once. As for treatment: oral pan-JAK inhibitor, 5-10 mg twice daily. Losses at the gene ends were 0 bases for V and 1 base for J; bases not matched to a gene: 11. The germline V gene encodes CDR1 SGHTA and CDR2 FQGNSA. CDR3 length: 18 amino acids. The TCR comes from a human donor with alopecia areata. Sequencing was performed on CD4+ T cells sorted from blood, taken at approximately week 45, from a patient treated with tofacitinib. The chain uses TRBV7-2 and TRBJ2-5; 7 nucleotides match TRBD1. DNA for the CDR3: TGTGCCAGCAGCTTAGCCCCCCGGACAGGCCTACCCCAAGAGACCCAGTACTTC. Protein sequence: CASSLAPRTGLPQETQYF. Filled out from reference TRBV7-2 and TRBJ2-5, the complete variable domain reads GAGVSQSPSNKVTEKGKDVELRCDPISGHTALYWYRQSLGQGLEFLIYFQGNSAPDKSGLPSDRFSAERTGGSVSTLTIQRTQQEDSAVYLCASSLAPRTGLPQETQYFGPGTRLLVL.